A single sample is the source of the 22 T cell receptor beta chains below, sequenced in a study of post-analysis software for immune sequencing data. Study results and limitations: Elevated frequency relative to controls characterized roughly five TRBV segments in patients, TRBV5-6, TRBV5-1 and TRBV20-1 among them.

The antigens these receptors bind are not known. Unique molecular identifiers had been added to the TCR beta cDNA libraries. TCRdb ran MiXCR on the PCR reads and lists one entry per CDR3 protein. Of about 200,000 distinct CDR3 sequences listed, about 30% are singletons. Sequenced material: blood. The receptors originated from a girl under 18 with multiple sclerosis.

This chain uses TRBV7-9 with TRBJ1-2; D remains unclear. V lost 2 bases to trimming and J lost 3 bases, with 7 bases between them. This CDR3 is 13 amino acids long. CDR1 and CDR2 (germline): SEHNR, FQNEAQ (reference sequence). The CDR3 loop reads CASSLREDYGYTF. The DNA for the CDR3 is TGTGCCAGCAGCTTACGGGAGGACTATGGCTACACCTTC.

The sample holds many counts of this clonotype. The chain's CDR3 is CASSLLGLRDYEQYF. In nucleotides, the CDR3 is TGTGCCAGCAGCTTGCTGGGGTTACGGGACTACGAGCAGTACTTC. The chain is built from TRBV5-6 and TRBJ2-7, with D perhaps TRBD2 (5 bases). V dropped 1 base and J dropped 3 bases, with 14 bases sitting between them. This CDR3 has 15 residues. Germline V CDR1 and CDR2: SGHDT, YYEEEE.

V gene TRBV27 combines with J gene TRBJ2-3; 13 bases are a match to TRBD2. The V segment lost 2 bases and the J segment 7 bases; nucleotides outside the gene matches: 6. In germline, CDR1 is MNHEY, CDR2 SMNVEV (reference sequence). The CDR3 runs to 16 residues. CDR3 DNA sequence: TGTGCCAGCAGTTTACCGGGGACTAGCGGGATGTATACGCAGTATTTT. It encodes CASSLPGTSGMYTQYF.

There are a few counts of this clonotype. The chain employs TRBV27 and TRBJ2-7; possible D gene TRBD1, 6 bases. CDR1 is MNHEY and CDR2 is SMNVEV in the germline V gene (reference sequence). The V end lost 6 bases, the J end lost 7 bases, and 19 bases lay between the germline ends. The CDR3 covers 14 residues. The CDR3 reads CASRIAIQGGEQYF. The CDR3 DNA reads as TGTGCCAGCAGGATCGCCATACAGGGTGGTGAGCAGTACTTC.

In its sample, this clonotype was seen many times. The rearrangement links TRBV2 to TRBJ1-5; 7 nucleotides line up with TRBD1. J was trimmed by 5 bases and V by 4 bases; bases with no gene match: 2. The germline V gene has CDR1 SNHLY and CDR2 FYNNEI. The CDR3 runs 13 residues. The CDR3 DNA follows: TGTGCCAGCAGTGGTCAGGGGGATCAGCCCCAGCATTTT. Translated: CASSGQGDQPQHF.

This clonotype was seen ten or more times. This chain connects TRBV10-3 to TRBJ2-1; 7 bases agree with TRBD2. Germline V gene data show CDR1 as ENHRY and CDR2 as SYGVKD. With 4 bases clipped from V and 7 bases from J, the junction kept 22 bases outside the gene matches. CDR3 length: 19 amino acids. The CDR3 loop reads CAISGLGGTKGGRGNEQFF. The CDR3 nucleotides are TGTGCCATCAGTGGACTCGGAGGAACTAAAGGCGGGAGAGGGAATGAGCAGTTCTTC.

The chain recombines TRBV4-1 with TRBJ1-5, with D maybe TRBD1 (5 bases). The CDR3 has 17 residues. V lost 6 bases and J lost 1, with 19 bases in between. Germline V gene sequence: CDR1 MGHRA, CDR2 YSYEKL. The CDR3 region is CASSQIDRGLSNQPQHF. The CDR3 DNA reads as TGCGCCAGCAGTCAAATCGACCGGGGGTTAAGCAATCAGCCCCAGCATTTT.

This clonotype occurred many times. This chain joins TRBV5-1 and TRBJ2-7; weak D call: TRBD2 (6 bases). The CDR3 is 13 amino acids. Germline assignment: CDR1 SGHRS and CDR2 YFSETQ. Trimming left V 7 bases short and J 0 bases short, with 11 bases between. CDR3 region: CASGRDSSYEQYF. The CDR3 region has the DNA TGCGCCAGCGGCAGGGACTCCTCCTACGAGCAGTACTTC.

This clonotype appeared a few times. This chain connects TRBV5-4 to TRBJ1-4; 7 bases map to TRBD1. CDR1 is SGHNT and CDR2 is YYREEE in the germline V gene (reference sequence). Trimming cost V 4 bases and J 3 bases; bases outside gene matches: 6. The CDR3 spans 15 residues. CDR3 region: CASSRSGTANEKLFF. The CDR3 nucleotides read TGTGCCAGCAGCCGGTCCGGGACAGCTAATGAAAAACTGTTTTTT.

Regarding this clonotype: A much bigger clone sits one base away, suggesting this may be a read error. The J gene is TRBJ2-5, the V gene TRBV12-3 or TRBV12-4, with D possibly TRBD1 on 6 matching bases. Trimming left V 2 bases short and J 4 bases short, with 23 bases between. The CDR3 loop spans 18 amino acids. Here the CDR3 reads CASSLWEGGSGPGETQYF. The CDR3 DNA follows: TGTGCCAGCAGTTTATGGGAAGGGGGAAGCGGTCCTGGAGAGACCCAGTACTTC.

Many counts were recorded for this clonotype. The chain joins TRBV12-3 or TRBV12-4 to TRBJ1-1; unclear D gene. Trimming cost V 6 bases and J 4 bases, with 9 bases left between them. The length of the CDR3 is 12 residues. The CDR3, as DNA: TGTGCCAGCAGCACCCCGGGCACTGAAGCTTTCTTT. Translated, it gives CASSTPGTEAFF.

This clonotype came up many times. The gene calls are TRBV29-1 and TRBJ2-1, with D unresolved. Germline CDR1 and CDR2: SQVTM and ANQGSEA. The CDR3 sequence is 11 residues long. With 7 bases removed from V and 6 bases from J, the gap between germline ends came to 10 bases. CDR3 amino acids: CSGQPGNEQFF. The CDR3 DNA reads as TGCAGCGGCCAACCCGGCAATGAGCAGTTCTTC.

The table lists this clonotype with a few counts. V gene TRBV20-1 combines with J gene TRBJ2-7; 7 bases agree with TRBD2. Germline CDR1 DFQATT, CDR2 SNEGSKA (reference sequence). The CDR3 consists of 12 residues. V trimming: 3 bases; J trimming: 6 bases; junction bases outside the gene matches: 5. CDR3 sequence reads: CSASGEGPEQYF. CDR3 nucleotides: TGCAGTGCTAGTGGGGAGGGGCCCGAGCAGTACTTC.

With regard to this clonotype: A much larger clone lies a single base off, so this may be a read error. This chain uses TRBV5-6 with TRBJ2-6; D is possibly TRBD1 or TRBD2 (5 bases each). Germline V CDR1 and CDR2: SGHDT, YYEEEE. V was trimmed by 7 bases and J by 6 bases, leaving 14 bases between them. The CDR3 is made up of 14 amino acids. In DNA form, the CDR3 reads TGTGCCAGCCGCCCAGGGAGTGTGGCCAACGTCCTGACTTTC. It encodes CASRPGSVANVLTF.

The rearrangement links TRBV28 to TRBJ2-7; D is unresolved. CDR3 length: 14 amino acids. Trimming removed 2 bases at V and 1 base at J, with 9 bases between. Looked up from germline, CDR1 is MDHEN and CDR2 is SYDVKM. The CDR3 sequence: CASSLDTASYEQYF. CDR3 coding DNA: TGTGCCAGCAGTTTAGACACAGCTTCCTACGAGCAGTACTTC.

The chain employs TRBV3-1 and TRBJ2-7; 16 bases map to TRBD2. Germline V gene lookup returns CDR1 LGHDT and CDR2 YNNKEL (reference sequence). V lost 3 bases, J lost 0 bases, and 2 bases stayed unmatched. This CDR3 comprises 17 residues. CDR3 in amino acids: CASSHGTSGGASYEQYF. DNA for the CDR3: TGTGCCAGCAGCCACGGGACTAGCGGGGGGGCCTCCTACGAGCAGTACTTC.

This sequence joins TRBV20-1 and TRBJ2-5, with D perhaps matching TRBD1 (7 bases). The CDR3 extends over 19 amino acids. Germline V gene data show CDR1 as DFQATT and CDR2 as SNEGSKA (reference sequence). V was trimmed by 1 base and J by 6 bases, leaving 30 bases between them. The CDR3 nucleotides read TGCAGTGCTAGAGGCCTTCAGGGGGGAGGTAGGGGAGGATATCAGACCCAGTACTTC. Amino acids: CSARGLQGGGRGGYQTQYF.

The DNA of the CDR3 is TGTGCCAGCAGCGGCGGTTACGTAGAGGGGGTCTATGGCTACACCTTC. This gives the protein CASSGGYVEGVYGYTF. V is TRBV9 and J is TRBJ1-2; D possibly corresponds to TRBD1 (6 bases). Germline V gene sequence: CDR1 SGDLS, CDR2 YYNGEE. This CDR3 region has 16 residues. With 3 bases removed from V and 4 bases from J, the gap between germline ends came to 19 bases. The full variable domain, with the rest looked up from reference TRBV9 and TRBJ1-2, is DSGVTQTPKHLITATGQRVTLRCSPRSGDLSVYWYQQSLDQGLQFLIQYYNGEERAKGNILERFSAQQFPDLHSELNLSSLELGDSALYFCASSGGYVEGVYGYTFGSGTRLTVV.

This clonotype was observed many times. The chain uses TRBV5-1 and TRBJ2-1; TRBD2 is a possible D gene (5 bases). V was shortened by 7 bases and J by 2 bases, with 13 bases between the two germline ends. The germline V gene has CDR1 SGHRS and CDR2 YFSETQ. CDR3 length: 14 amino acids. The CDR3 DNA follows: TGCGCCAGCCATGCCAGCGGCCCCTACAATGAGCAGTTCTTC. It is translated as CASHASGPYNEQFF.

This clonotype was detected only a few times. Possible read error: a much larger clone is one base away. The rearrangement joins TRBV5-1 to TRBJ2-5; D is unresolved. Germline V gives CDR1 SGHRS, CDR2 YFSETQ. The CDR3 covers 14 residues. The V end lost 3 bases, the J end lost 3 bases, and 12 bases lay between the germline ends. The CDR3 DNA is TGCGCCAGCAGCTGGATCACAGCGAAAGAGACCCAGTACTTC. Its translation is CASSWITAKETQYF.

There are a few counts of this clonotype. The genes are TRBV14 and TRBJ2-3; D might be TRBD1 or TRBD2, each matching 5 bases. Germline assignment: CDR1 SGHDN and CDR2 FVKESK. V was trimmed by 0 bases and J by 5 bases, leaving 18 bases between them. The CDR3 is made up of 17 amino acids. The CDR3 reads CASSQDGGRGERDTQYF. CDR3 DNA: TGTGCCAGCAGCCAAGATGGGGGTCGGGGCGAGCGAGATACGCAGTATTTT.

On this clonotype itself: This may arise from a read error, as a much more abundant clone is one base away. V is TRBV11-1 and J is TRBJ2-3; weak D call: TRBD2 (6 bases). V lost 7 bases to trimming and J lost 2 bases, with 10 bases between them. This CDR3 spans 13 amino acids. CDR1 and CDR2 from the germline V gene are SGHAT and FQDESV (reference sequence). CDR3 sequence: CASTRGTTDTQYF. The DNA of the CDR3 is TGTGCCAGCACCCGGGGGACCACAGATACGCAGTATTTT.